Sequencing of this T cell receptor (beta chain) was carried out in a study of blood T cell repertoires in COVID-19. Across the study: The United States, Italy and Spain were the sources of the acute and convalescent COVID-19 samples.

Authors' data handling: Amplifying reference gene primers gave estimates of nucleated cell counts. The data were produced by immunoSEQ multiplex PCR, yet TCRdb's version contains in-frame clones alone and is incomplete. The V and J calls and clone size come from that table; D and trimming were worked out from the DNA. Of around 110,000 clones listed, approximately 90% are singletons. This CDR3 is 16 amino acids long. Source material: peripheral blood. This TCR was sampled from a human donor with active COVID-19. The donor label of this sample is uncertain. The V gene is TRBV21-1, the J gene TRBJ2-7; the D call TRBD2 from the table was never checked on the DNA. TRBV21-1 is a pseudogene. CDR3 in DNA: TGTGCCCGCCGCGGGGGACGCTCGGCCTTACACTACGAGCAGTACTTC. It is translated as CARRGGRSALHYEQYF.